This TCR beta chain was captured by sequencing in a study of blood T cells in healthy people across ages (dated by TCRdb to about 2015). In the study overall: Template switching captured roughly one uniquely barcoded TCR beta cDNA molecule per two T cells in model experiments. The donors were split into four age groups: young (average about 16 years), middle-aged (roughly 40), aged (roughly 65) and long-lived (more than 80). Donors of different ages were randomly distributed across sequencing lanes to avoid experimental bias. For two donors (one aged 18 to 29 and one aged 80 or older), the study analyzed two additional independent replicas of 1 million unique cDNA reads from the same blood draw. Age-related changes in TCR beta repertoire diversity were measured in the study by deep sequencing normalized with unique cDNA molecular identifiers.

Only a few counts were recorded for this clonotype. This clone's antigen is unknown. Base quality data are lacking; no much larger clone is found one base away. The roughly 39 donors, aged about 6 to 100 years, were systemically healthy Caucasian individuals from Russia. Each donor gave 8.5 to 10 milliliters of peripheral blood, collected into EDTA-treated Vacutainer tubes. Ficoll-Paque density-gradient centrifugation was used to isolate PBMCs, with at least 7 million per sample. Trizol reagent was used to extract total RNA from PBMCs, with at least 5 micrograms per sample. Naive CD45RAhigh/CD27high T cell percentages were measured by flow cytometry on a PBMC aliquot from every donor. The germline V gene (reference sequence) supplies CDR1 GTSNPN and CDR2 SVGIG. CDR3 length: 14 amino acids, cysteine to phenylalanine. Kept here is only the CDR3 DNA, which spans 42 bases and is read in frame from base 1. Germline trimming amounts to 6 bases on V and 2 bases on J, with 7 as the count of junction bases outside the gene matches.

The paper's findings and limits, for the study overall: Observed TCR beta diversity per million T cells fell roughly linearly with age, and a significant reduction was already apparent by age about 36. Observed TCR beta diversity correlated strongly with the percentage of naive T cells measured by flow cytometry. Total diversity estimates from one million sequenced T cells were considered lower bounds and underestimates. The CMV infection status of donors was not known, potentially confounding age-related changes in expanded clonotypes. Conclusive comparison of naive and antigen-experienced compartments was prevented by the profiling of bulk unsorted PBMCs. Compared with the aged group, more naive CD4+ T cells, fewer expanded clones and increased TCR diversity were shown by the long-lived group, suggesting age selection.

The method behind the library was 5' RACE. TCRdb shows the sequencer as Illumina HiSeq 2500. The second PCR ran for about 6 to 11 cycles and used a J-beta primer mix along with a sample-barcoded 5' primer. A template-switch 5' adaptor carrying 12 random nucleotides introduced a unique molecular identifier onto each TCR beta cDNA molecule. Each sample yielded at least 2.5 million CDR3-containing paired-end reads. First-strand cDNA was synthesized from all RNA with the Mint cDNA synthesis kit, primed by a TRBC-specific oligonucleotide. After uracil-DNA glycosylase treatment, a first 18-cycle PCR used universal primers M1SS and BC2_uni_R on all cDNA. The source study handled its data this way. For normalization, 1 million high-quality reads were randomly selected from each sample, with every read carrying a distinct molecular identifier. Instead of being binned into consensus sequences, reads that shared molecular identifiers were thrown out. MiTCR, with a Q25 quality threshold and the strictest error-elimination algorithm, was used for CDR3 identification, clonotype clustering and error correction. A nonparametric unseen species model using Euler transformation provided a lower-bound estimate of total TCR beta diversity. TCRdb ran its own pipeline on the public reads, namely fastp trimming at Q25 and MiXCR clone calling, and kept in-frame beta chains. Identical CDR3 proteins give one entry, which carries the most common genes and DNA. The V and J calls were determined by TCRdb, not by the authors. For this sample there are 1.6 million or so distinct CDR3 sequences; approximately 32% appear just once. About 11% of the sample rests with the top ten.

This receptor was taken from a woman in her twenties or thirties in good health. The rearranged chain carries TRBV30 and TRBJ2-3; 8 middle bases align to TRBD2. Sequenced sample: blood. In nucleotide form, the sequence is TGTGCCTGTGCCTTAGCGGGACCCACAGATACGCAGTATTTT. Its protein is CACALAGPTDTQYF. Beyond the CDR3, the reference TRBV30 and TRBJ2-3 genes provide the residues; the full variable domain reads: SQTIHQWPATLVQPVGSPLSLECTVEGTSNPNLYWYRQAAGRGLQLLFYSVGIGQISSEVPQNLSASRPQDRQFILSSKKLLLSDSGFYLCACALAGPTDTQYFGPGTRLTVL.